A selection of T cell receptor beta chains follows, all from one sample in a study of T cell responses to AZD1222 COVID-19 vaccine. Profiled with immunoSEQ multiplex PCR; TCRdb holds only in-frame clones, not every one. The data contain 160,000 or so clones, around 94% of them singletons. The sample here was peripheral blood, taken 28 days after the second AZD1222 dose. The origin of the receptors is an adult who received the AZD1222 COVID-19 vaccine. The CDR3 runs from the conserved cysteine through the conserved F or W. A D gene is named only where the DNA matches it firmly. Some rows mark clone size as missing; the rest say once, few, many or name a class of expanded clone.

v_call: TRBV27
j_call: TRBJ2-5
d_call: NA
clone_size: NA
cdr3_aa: CASRGSQGPQETQYF
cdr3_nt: TGTGCCAGCAGAGGGTCACAGGGACCGCAAGAGACCCAGTACTTC

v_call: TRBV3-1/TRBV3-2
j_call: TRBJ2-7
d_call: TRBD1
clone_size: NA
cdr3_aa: CASTPTGVYEQYF
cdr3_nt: TGTGCCAGCACTCCTACAGGGGTGTACGAGCAGTACTTC

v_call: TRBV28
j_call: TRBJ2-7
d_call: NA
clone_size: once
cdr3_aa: CASSAGTVYEQYF
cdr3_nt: TGTGCCAGCAGTGCAGGGACGGTTTACGAGCAGTACTTC

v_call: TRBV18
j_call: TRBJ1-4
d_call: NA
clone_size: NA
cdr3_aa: CASSPGGFNEKLFF
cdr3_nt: TGTGCCAGCTCACCAGGGGGTTTTAATGAAAAACTGTTTTTT

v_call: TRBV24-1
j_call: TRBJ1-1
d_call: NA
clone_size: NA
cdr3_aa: CATPWMNTEAFF
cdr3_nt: TGTGCCACCCCCTGGATGAACACTGAAGCTTTCTTT

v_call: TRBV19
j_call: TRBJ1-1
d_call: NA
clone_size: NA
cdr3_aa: CASSLTHRFNTEAFF
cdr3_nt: TGTGCCAGTAGTCTCACGCACAGATTTAACACTGAAGCTTTCTTT

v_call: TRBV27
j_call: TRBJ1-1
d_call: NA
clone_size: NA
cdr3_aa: CASSFLPGALYTEAFF
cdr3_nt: TGTGCCAGCAGTTTTCTCCCGGGGGCCCTGTACACTGAAGCTTTCTTT

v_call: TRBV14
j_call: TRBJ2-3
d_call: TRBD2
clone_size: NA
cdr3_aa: CASSQIAGGPPDTQYF
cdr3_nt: TGTGCCAGCAGCCAAATAGCGGGAGGGCCCCCAGATACGCAGTATTTT

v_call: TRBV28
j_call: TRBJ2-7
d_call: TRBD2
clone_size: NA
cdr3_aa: CASSSGLAGREQYF
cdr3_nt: TGTGCCAGCAGTTCCGGGCTAGCGGGAAGGGAGCAGTACTTC

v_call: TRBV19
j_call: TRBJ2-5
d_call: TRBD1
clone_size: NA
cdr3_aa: CASTPRGTGGQETQYF
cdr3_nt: TGTGCCAGTACCCCCAGGGGGACAGGGGGCCAAGAGACCCAGTACTTC

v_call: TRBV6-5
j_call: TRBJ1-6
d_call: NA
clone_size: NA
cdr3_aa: CASSSRGGEDLSPLHF
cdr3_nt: TGTGCCAGCAGTTCGCGGGGGGGGGAAGATCTGTCACCCCTCCACTTT

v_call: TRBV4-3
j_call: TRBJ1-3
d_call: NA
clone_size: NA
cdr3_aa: CASSQVTDTPGNTIYF
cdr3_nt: TGCGCCAGCAGCCAAGTGACAGACACGCCCGGAAACACCATATATTTT

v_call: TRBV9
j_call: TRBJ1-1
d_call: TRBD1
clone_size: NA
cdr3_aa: CASSVSDRDTEAFF
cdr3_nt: TGTGCCAGCAGCGTTTCGGACAGGGACACTGAAGCTTTCTTT

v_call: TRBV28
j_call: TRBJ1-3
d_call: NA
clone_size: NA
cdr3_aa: CASSTPPSTTGNTIYF
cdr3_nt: TGTGCCAGCAGCACACCGCCATCAACTACTGGAAACACCATATATTTT

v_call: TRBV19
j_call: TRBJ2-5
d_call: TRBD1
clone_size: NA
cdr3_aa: CASMRTGQFFGETQYF
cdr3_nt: TGTGCCAGTATGCGGACAGGGCAATTCTTTGGAGAGACCCAGTACTTC

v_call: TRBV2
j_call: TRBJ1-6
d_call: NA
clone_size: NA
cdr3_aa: CASRAGGSPLHF
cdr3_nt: TGTGCCAGCAGGGCAGGAGGTTCACCCCTCCACTTT

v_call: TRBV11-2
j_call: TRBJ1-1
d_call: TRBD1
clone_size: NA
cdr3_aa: CASRKGLGTAPAFF
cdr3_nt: TGTGCCAGCAGAAAAGGGCTTGGGACAGCCCCAGCTTTCTTT

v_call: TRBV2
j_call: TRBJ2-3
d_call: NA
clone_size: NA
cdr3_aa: CASSRGTSTDTQYF
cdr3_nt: TGTGCCAGCAGTAGGGGAACTAGCACAGATACGCAGTATTTT

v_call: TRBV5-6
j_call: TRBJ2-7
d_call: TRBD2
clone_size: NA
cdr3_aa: CASSLGGYSTYEQYF
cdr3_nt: TGTGCCAGCAGCCTGGGGGGGTATTCAACCTACGAGCAGTACTTC

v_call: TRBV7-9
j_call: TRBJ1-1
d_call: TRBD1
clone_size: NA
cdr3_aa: CASTFIGQGEENTEAFF
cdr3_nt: TGTGCCAGCACGTTTATAGGCCAGGGGGAGGAGAACACTGAAGCTTTCTTT